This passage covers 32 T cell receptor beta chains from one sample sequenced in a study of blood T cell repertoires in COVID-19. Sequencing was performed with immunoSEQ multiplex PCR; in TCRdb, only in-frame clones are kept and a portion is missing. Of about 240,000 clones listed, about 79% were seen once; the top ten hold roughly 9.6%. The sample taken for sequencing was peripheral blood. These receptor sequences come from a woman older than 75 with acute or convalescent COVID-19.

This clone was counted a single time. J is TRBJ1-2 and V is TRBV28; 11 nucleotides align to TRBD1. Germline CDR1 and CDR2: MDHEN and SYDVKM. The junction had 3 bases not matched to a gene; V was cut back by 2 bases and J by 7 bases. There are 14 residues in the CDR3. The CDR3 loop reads CASSLLDRGLGYTF. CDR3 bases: TGTGCCAGCAGTTTACTGGACAGGGGGCTTGGCTACACCTTC.

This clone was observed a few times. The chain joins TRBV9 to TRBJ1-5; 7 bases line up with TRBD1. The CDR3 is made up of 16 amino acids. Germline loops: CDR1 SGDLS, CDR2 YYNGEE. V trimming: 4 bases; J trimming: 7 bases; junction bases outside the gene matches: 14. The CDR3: CASSPDPDRRGQPQHF. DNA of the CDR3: TGTGCCAGCAGCCCCGACCCGGACAGGAGAGGACAGCCCCAGCATTTT. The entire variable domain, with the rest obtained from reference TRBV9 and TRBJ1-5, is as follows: DSGVTQTPKHLITATGQRVTLRCSPRSGDLSVYWYQQSLDQGLQFLIQYYNGEERAKGNILERFSAQQFPDLHSELNLSSLELGDSALYFCASSPDPDRRGQPQHFGDGTRLSIL.

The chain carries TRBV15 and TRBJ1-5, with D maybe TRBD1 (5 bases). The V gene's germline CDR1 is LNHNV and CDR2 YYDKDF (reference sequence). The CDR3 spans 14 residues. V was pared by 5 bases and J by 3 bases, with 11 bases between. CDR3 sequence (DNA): TGTGCCACCAGCGCGTCAGGGCCCAATCAGCCCCAGCATTTT. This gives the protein CATSASGPNQPQHF. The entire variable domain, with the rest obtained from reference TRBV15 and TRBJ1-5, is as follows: DAMVIQNPRYQVTQFGKPVTLSCSQTLNHNVMYWYQQKSSQAPKLLFHYYDKDFNNEADTPDNFQSRRPNTSFCFLDIRSPGLGDTAMYLCATSASGPNQPQHFGDGTRLSIL.

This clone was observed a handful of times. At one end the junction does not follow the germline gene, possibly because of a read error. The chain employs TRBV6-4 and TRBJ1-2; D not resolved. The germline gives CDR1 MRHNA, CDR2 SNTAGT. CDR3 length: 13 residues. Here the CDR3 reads CASSDSSFGGESF. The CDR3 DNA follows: TGTGCCAGCAGTGACTCCAGTTTCGGCGGAGAGAGTTTC.

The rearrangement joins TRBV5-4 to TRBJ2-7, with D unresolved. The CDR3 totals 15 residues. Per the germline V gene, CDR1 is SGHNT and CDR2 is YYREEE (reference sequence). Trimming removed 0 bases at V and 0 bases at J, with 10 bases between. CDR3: CASSLDGHHSYEQYF. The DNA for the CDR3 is TGTGCCAGCAGCTTGGACGGTCACCACTCCTACGAGCAGTACTTC.

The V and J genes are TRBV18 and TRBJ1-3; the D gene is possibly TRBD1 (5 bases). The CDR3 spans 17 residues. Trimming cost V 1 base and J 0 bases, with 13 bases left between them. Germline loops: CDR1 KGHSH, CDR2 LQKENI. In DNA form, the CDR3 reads TGTGCCAGCTCACCACTATCTGGGGCTCGCTCTGGAAACACCATATATTTT. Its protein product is CASSPLSGARSGNTIYF.

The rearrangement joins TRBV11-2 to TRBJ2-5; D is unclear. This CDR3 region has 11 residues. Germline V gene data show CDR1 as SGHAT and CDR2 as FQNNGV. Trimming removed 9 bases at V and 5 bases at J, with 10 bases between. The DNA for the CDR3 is TGTGCCAGTTCGATTGCGGAGACCCAGTACTTC. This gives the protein CASSIAETQYF.

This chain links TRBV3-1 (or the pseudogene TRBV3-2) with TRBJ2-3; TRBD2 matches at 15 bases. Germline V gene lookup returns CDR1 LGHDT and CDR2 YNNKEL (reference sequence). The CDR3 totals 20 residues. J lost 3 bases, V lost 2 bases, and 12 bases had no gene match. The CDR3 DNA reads TGTGCCAGCAGCCAATATATCGCCGGGACTAGCGGGGGGAGAACAGATACGCAGTATTTT. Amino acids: CASSQYIAGTSGGRTDTQYF.

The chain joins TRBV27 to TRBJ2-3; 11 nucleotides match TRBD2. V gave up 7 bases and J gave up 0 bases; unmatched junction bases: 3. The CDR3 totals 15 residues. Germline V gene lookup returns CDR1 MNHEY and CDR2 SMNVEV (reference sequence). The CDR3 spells CASTRTSGSTDTQYF. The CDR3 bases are TGTGCCAGCACCCGGACTAGCGGGAGCACAGATACGCAGTATTTT.

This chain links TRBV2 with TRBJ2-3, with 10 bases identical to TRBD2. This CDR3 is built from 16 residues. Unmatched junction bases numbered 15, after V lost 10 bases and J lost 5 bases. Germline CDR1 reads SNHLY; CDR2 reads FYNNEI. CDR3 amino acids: CAIPRFTSGEIDTQYF. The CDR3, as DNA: TGTGCCATCCCTCGGTTCACTAGCGGGGAGATAGATACGCAGTATTTT.

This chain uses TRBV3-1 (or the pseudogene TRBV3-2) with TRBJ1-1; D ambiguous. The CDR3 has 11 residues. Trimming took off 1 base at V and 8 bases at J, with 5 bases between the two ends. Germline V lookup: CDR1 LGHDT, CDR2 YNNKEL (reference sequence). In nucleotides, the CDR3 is TGTGCCAGCAGCCAAGTCGGGGAAGCTTTCTTT. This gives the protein CASSQVGEAFF.

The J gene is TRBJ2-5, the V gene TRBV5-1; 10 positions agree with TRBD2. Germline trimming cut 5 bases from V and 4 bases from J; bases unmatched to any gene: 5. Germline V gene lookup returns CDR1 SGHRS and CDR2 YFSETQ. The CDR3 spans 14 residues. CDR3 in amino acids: CASSQRGGGETQYF. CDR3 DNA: TGCGCCAGCAGTCAGCGGGGGGGCGGAGAGACCCAGTACTTC.

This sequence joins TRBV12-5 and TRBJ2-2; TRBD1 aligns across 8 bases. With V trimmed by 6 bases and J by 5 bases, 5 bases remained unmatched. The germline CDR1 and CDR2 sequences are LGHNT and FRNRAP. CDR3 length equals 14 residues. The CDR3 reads CASGRTGRTGELFF. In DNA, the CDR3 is TGTGCTAGTGGCAGGACAGGGAGAACCGGGGAGCTGTTTTTT. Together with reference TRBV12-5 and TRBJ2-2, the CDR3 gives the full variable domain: DARVTQTPRHKVTEMGQEVTMRCQPILGHNTVFWYRQTMMQGLELLAYFRNRAPLDDSGMPKDRFSAEMPDATLATLKIQPSEPRDSAVYFCASGRTGRTGELFFGEGSRLTVL.

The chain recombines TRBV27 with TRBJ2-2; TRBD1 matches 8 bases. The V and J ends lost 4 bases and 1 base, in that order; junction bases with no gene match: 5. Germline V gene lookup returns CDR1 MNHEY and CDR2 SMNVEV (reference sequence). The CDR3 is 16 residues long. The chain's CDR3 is CASSSPGTGNTGELFF. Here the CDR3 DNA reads TGTGCCAGCAGTTCGCCCGGGACAGGGAACACCGGGGAGCTGTTTTTT.

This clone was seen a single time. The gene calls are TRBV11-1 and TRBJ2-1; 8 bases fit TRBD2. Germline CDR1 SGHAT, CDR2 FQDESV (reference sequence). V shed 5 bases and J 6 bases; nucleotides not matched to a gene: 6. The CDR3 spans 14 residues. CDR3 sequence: CASSRRSGSNEQFF. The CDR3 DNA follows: TGTGCCAGCAGCCGAAGGAGCGGGAGCAATGAGCAGTTCTTC.

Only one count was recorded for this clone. The CDR3 loop is CASSLEGDQPQHF. The CDR3 nucleotides read TGTGCCAGCAGCTTAGAAGGGGATCAGCCCCAGCATTTT. The chain combines TRBV7-2 with TRBJ1-5; tentative D call: TRBD1 (5 bases). The CDR3 consists of 13 residues. Trimming pared 1 base from V and 5 bases from J, leaving 6 bases between. Germline V gives CDR1 SGHTA, CDR2 FQGNSA.

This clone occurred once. This CDR3 reads CATSRGGAQYF. The CDR3 nucleotides read TGTGCCACCAGCCGGGGGGGGGCCCAGTACTTC. J is TRBJ2-5 and V is TRBV15; 8 bases align to TRBD2. Germline V lookup: CDR1 LNHNV, CDR2 YYDKDF (reference sequence). J gave up 9 bases and V 5 bases, and 2 bases lay outside the gene matches. The CDR3 has 11 residues.

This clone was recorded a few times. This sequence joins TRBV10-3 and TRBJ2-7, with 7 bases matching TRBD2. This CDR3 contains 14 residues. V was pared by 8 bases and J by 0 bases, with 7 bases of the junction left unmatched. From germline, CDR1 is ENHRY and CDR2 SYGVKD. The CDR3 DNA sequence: TGTGCCATCCGCGGCGGCGGGAGCTCCTACGAGCAGTACTTC. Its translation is CAIRGGGSSYEQYF.

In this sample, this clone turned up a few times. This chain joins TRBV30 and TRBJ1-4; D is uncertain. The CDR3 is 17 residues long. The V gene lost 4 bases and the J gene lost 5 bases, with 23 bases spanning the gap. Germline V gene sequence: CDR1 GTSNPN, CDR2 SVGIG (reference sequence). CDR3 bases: TGTGCCTGGACCCCCCCTGGCCCGGGGTATCCGAATGAAAAACTGTTTTTT. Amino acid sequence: CAWTPPGPGYPNEKLFF.

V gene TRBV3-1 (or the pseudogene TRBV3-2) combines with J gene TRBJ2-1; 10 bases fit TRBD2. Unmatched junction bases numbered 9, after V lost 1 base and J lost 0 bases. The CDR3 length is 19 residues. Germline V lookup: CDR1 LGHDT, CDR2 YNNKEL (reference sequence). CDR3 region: CASSQGYVSGGSSYNEQFF. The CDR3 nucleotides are TGTGCCAGCAGCCAAGGGTACGTTAGCGGGGGGAGCTCCTACAATGAGCAGTTCTTC.

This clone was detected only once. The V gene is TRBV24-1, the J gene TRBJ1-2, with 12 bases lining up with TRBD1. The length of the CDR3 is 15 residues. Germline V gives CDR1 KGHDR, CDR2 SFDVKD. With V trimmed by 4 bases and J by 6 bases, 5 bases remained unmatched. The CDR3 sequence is CATSDPGQGANGYTF. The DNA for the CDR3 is TGTGCCACCAGTGACCCGGGACAGGGGGCGAATGGCTACACCTTC.

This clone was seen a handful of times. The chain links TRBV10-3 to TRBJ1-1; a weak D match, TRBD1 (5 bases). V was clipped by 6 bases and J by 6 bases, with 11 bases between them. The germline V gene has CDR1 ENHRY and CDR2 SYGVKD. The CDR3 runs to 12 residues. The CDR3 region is CAIRGGGAEAFF. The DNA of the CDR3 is TGTGCCATCAGAGGTGGGGGGGCTGAAGCTTTCTTT.

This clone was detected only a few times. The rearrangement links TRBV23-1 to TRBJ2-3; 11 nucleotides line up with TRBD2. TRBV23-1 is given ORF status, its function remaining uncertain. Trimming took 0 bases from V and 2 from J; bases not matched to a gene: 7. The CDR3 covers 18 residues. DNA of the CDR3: TGCGCCAGCAGTCAATCTGCACTAGCGGGGGCCTACACAGATACGCAGTATTTT. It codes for CASSQSALAGAYTDTQYF.

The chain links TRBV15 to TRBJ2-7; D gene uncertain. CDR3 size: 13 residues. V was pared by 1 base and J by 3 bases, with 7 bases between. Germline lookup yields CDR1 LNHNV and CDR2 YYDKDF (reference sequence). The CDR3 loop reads CATSRVPGYEQYF. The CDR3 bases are TGTGCCACCAGCAGAGTCCCGGGCTACGAGCAGTACTTC. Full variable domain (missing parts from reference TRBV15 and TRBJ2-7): DAMVIQNPRYQVTQFGKPVTLSCSQTLNHNVMYWYQQKSSQAPKLLFHYYDKDFNNEADTPDNFQSRRPNTSFCFLDIRSPGLGDTAMYLCATSRVPGYEQYFGPGTRLTVT.

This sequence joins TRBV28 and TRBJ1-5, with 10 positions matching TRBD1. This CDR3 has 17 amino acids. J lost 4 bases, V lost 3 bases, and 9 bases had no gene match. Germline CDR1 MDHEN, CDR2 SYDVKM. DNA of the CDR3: TGTGCCAGCAGTTTGAGGGGGACAGGGGCCGCAAATCAGCCCCAGCATTTT. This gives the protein CASSLRGTGAANQPQHF. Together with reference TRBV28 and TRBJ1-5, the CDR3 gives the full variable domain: DVKVTQSSRYLVKRTGEKVFLECVQDMDHENMFWYRQDPGLGLRLIYFSYDVKMKEKGDIPEGYSVSREKKERFSLILESASTNQTSMYLCASSLRGTGAANQPQHFGDGTRLSIL.

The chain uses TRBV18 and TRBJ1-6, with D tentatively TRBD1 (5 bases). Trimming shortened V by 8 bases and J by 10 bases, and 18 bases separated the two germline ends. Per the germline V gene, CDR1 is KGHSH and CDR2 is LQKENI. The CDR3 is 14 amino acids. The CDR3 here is CASAPSGEGSPLHF. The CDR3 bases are TGTGCCAGCGCTCCCTCGGGGGAGGGATCACCCCTCCACTTT.

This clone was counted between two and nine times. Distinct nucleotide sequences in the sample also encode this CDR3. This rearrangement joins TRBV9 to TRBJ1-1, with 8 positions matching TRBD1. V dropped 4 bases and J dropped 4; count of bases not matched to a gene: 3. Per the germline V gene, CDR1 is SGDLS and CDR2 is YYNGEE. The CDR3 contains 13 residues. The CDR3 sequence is CASSPTGGTEAFF. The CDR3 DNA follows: TGTGCCAGCAGCCCAACAGGGGGCACTGAAGCTTTCTTT. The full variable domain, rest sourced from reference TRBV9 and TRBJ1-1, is DSGVTQTPKHLITATGQRVTLRCSPRSGDLSVYWYQQSLDQGLQFLIQYYNGEERAKGNILERFSAQQFPDLHSELNLSSLELGDSALYFCASSPTGGTEAFFGQGTRLTVV.

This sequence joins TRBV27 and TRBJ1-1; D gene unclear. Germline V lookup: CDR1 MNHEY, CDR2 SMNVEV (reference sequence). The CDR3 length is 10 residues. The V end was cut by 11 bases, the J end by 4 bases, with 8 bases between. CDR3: CAPTGTEAFF. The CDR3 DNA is TGTGCCCCCACGGGCACTGAAGCTTTCTTT.

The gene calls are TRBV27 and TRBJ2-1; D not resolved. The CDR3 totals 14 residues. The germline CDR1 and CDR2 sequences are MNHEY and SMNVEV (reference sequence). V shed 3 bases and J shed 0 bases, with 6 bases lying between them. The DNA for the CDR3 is TGTGCCAGCAGTTTTTGGAGCTCCTACAATGAGCAGTTCTTC. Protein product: CASSFWSSYNEQFF.

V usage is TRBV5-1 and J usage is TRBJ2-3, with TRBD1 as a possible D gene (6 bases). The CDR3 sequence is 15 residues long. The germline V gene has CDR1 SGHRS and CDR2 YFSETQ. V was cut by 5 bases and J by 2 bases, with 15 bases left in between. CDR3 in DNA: TGCGCCAGCAGTGAACAGGGACCGCACACAGATACGCAGTATTTT. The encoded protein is CASSEQGPHTDTQYF.

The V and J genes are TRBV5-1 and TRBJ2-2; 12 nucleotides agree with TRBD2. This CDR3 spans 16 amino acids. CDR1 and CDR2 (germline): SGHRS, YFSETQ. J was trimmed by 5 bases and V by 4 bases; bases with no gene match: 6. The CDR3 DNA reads TGCGCCAGCAGCCCCAGACTAGCGGGGGAGACCGGGGAGCTGTTTTTT. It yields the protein CASSPRLAGETGELFF.

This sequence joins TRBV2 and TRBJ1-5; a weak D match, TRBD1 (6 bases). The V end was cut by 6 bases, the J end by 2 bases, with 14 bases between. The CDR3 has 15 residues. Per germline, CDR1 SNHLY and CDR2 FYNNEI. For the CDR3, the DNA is TGTGCCAGCAGGGGGAGACAGGTGGGCAATCAGCCCCAGCATTTT. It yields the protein CASRGRQVGNQPQHF.